The clone carrying this T cell receptor (beta chain) was counted at least ten times. Its antigen is undetermined. Per the germline V gene, CDR1 is MNHEY and CDR2 is SVGAGI. The CDR3 contains 16 residues. V gave up 2 bases and J gave up 4 bases; unmatched junction bases: 10. This sample was taken from a study of response to subunit inactivated influenza vaccine. General observations from the study: There was a suggestion from the authors that each seasonal influenza vaccination recruits few new T cells.

From the RT-PCR reads, TCRdb called clonotypes with MiXCR, one entry per CDR3 protein. The sample holds about 780,000 distinct CDR3 sequences; about a fifth are singletons and the top ten take approximately 10%. The origin of this receptor is a man aged 50 to 60 who received an inactivated influenza vaccine. The V call is TRBV6-5, the J call TRBJ1-1; 7 bases are shared with TRBD1. This material consisted of PBMCs from blood, taken around 5 days after vaccination. The CDR3 DNA reads as TGTGCCAGCAGTTACATACAACCGGGACAGATCACTGAAGCTTTCTTT. Protein product: CASSYIQPGQITEAFF.